Sequencing of this T cell receptor beta chain was carried out in a study of blood T cell repertoires in COVID-19. Looking at the study overall: COVID-19 samples, acute and convalescent, were from the United States, Italy and Spain.

Per the original data handling: By means of reference gene primer amplification, nucleated cell counts were estimated. Measured with immunoSEQ multiplex PCR; TCRdb has only the in-frame clones, and not every one. The V and J calls and clone size are taken from that table; D and trimming were inferred from the DNA. The repertoire includes some 150,000 clones, about 87% of them detected once, and around 38% sits in the top ten. The CDR3 covers 16 residues. Per germline, CDR1 SGHTA and CDR2 FQGNSA. V gave up 4 bases and J gave up 5 bases; unmatched junction bases: 5. The chain carries TRBV7-2 and TRBJ2-1; 13 positions match TRBD2. Sequencing was carried out using peripheral blood. The source is a man in his fifties or sixties who had recovered from COVID-19. The CDR3 loop is CASSSGLAGLDNEQFF. CDR3 sequence (DNA): TGTGCCAGCAGCTCGGGACTAGCGGGGTTGGACAATGAGCAGTTCTTC.